A selection of T cell receptor beta chains follows, all from one sample in a study of beta chain features in type 1 diabetes. Produced via immunoSEQ multiplex PCR; TCRdb's table is partial and in-frame only. Of around 250,000 clones listed, approximately 13% are singletons. The sequenced sample consisted of naive CD4+ T cells from blood. The receptors shown here come from a young man with type 1 diabetes. Each CDR3 is given with its conserved first and last residue. The order of the fields is J gene, CDR3 length, D gene, clone size, V gene, CDR3 protein, CDR3 DNA. A D gene is named only where the DNA matches it firmly. Size values are once, few and many counts, or a class for expanded clones, and some rows have none.

J: TRBJ1-2
length: 13
D: -
size: few
V: TRBV29-1
CDR3: CSVKSGAGDGYTF
DNA: TGCAGCGTTAAGTCAGGGGCTGGAGATGGCTACACCTTC

J: TRBJ2-6
length: 15
D: -
size: -
V: TRBV25-1
CDR3: CASNETSLGANVLTF
DNA: TGTGCCAGCAATGAGACTTCTCTTGGGGCCAACGTCCTGACTTTC

J: TRBJ2-3
length: 16
D: TRBD2
size: -
V: TRBV6-5
CDR3: CASSYSSGRITDTQYF
DNA: TGTGCCAGCAGTTACTCGTCCGGGAGGATCACAGATACGCAGTATTTT

J: TRBJ2-6
length: 16
D: TRBD1
size: few
V: TRBV12-5
CDR3: CASGGRQGSGANVLTF
DNA: TGTGCTAGTGGCGGCCGACAGGGCTCTGGGGCCAACGTCCTGACTTTC

J: TRBJ2-2
length: 13
D: -
size: few
V: TRBV12-5
CDR3: CASARGNTGELFF
DNA: TGTGCTAGTGCCCGGGGGAACACCGGGGAGCTGTTTTTT

J: TRBJ1-2
length: 14
D: TRBD1
size: -
V: TRBV9
CDR3: CASSLRTGGGGYTF
DNA: TGTGCCAGCAGCTTACGGACAGGGGGCGGTGGCTACACCTTC

J: TRBJ1-1
length: 15
D: -
size: -
V: TRBV18
CDR3: CASSPPSPMNTEAFF
DNA: TGTGCCAGCTCACCACCGTCCCCAATGAACACTGAAGCTTTCTTT

J: TRBJ2-7
length: 13
D: -
size: -
V: TRBV2
CDR3: CASSVQGDYEQYF
DNA: TGTGCCAGCAGTGTACAGGGAGACTACGAGCAGTACTTC

J: TRBJ2-5
length: 14
D: TRBD1
size: -
V: TRBV7-9
CDR3: CASSLSRGGETQYF
DNA: TGTGCCAGCAGCTTAAGTAGAGGGGGCGAGACCCAGTACTTC

J: TRBJ2-7
length: 18
D: -
size: few
V: TRBV11-2
CDR3: CASSARRLPTGSTYEQYF
DNA: TGTGCCAGCAGCGCGAGGAGATTGCCCACAGGCTCAACCTACGAGCAGTACTTC

J: TRBJ2-5
length: 15
D: TRBD1
size: -
V: TRBV9
CDR3: CASSARQGFQETQYF
DNA: TGTGCCAGCAGCGCACGACAGGGATTCCAAGAGACCCAGTACTTC

J: TRBJ2-3
length: 15
D: TRBD2
size: -
V: TRBV10-3
CDR3: CAISGTSGSTDTQYF
DNA: TGTGCCATCAGCGGGACTAGCGGGAGCACAGATACGCAGTATTTT

J: TRBJ2-5
length: 15
D: -
size: few
V: TRBV5-6
CDR3: CASSLLVNSQETQYF
DNA: TGTGCCAGCAGCTTGTTGGTCAACTCACAAGAGACCCAGTACTTC

J: TRBJ2-7
length: 14
D: TRBD2
size: -
V: TRBV7-6
CDR3: CASSLGTRSYEQYF
DNA: TGTGCCAGCAGCCTCGGGACTAGGTCCTACGAGCAGTACTTC

J: TRBJ1-5
length: 14
D: TRBD1
size: -
V: TRBV19
CDR3: CASWQDRGNQPQHF
DNA: TGTGCCAGTTGGCAGGACAGGGGCAATCAGCCCCAGCATTTT

J: TRBJ2-2
length: 15
D: -
size: few
V: TRBV5-1
CDR3: CASSLEAGLAGELFF
DNA: TGCGCCAGCAGCTTGGAAGCAGGGTTGGCCGGGGAGCTGTTTTTT

J: TRBJ1-2
length: 12
D: -
size: few
V: TRBV29-1
CDR3: CSVDPQADGYTF
DNA: TGCAGCGTTGACCCCCAAGCTGATGGCTACACCTTC

J: TRBJ1-5
length: 14
D: -
size: -
V: TRBV5-1
CDR3: CASSLDRGNQPQHF
DNA: TGCGCCAGCAGCTTGGACAGGGGCAATCAGCCCCAGCATTTT

J: TRBJ2-5
length: 13
D: TRBD1
size: -
V: TRBV10-3
CDR3: CATGQGAIETQYF
DNA: TGTGCCACTGGACAGGGGGCCATAGAGACCCAGTACTTC

J: TRBJ2-3
length: 14
D: TRBD2
size: -
V: TRBV30
CDR3: CAWGLAGGTDTQYF
DNA: TGTGCCTGGGGACTAGCGGGGGGCACAGATACGCAGTATTTT

J: TRBJ2-6
length: 16
D: -
size: few
V: TRBV18
CDR3: CASSPPRPSGANVLTF
DNA: TGTGCCAGCTCACCACCGCGTCCCTCTGGGGCCAACGTCCTGACTTTC

J: TRBJ1-3
length: 14
D: -
size: -
V: TRBV28
CDR3: CASTKPGSGNTIYF
DNA: TGTGCCAGCACCAAACCGGGCTCTGGAAACACCATATATTTT

J: TRBJ2-7
length: 13
D: -
size: -
V: TRBV5-4
CDR3: CASSFPGTYEQYF
DNA: TGTGCCAGCAGCTTCCCGGGAACCTACGAGCAGTACTTC

J: TRBJ2-3
length: 15
D: -
size: few
V: TRBV9
CDR3: CASSVGSGSTDTQYF
DNA: TGTGCCAGCAGCGTAGGAAGCGGGAGCACAGATACGCAGTATTTT

J: TRBJ1-6
length: 13
D: TRBD1
size: -
V: TRBV6-1
CDR3: CASSDRDNSPLHF
DNA: TGTGCCAGCTCCGACAGGGATAATTCACCCCTCCACTTT

J: TRBJ1-3
length: 15
D: TRBD1
size: -
V: TRBV6-6
CDR3: CASTTDRGDGNTIYF
DNA: TGTGCCAGCACCACCGACAGGGGGGATGGAAACACCATATATTTT

J: TRBJ1-2
length: 15
D: -
size: -
V: TRBV2
CDR3: CASSEALTGSYGYTF
DNA: TGTGCCAGCAGTGAAGCCCTGACAGGTTCCTATGGCTACACCTTC

J: TRBJ2-5
length: 13
D: TRBD1
size: -
V: TRBV5-1
CDR3: CASSVDRSETQYF
DNA: TGCGCCAGCAGCGTGGACAGGTCGGAGACCCAGTACTTC

J: TRBJ1-1
length: 14
D: TRBD1
size: few
V: TRBV5-1
CDR3: CASSSRGLRTEAFF
DNA: TGCGCCAGCAGCTCGAGGGGGCTGAGGACTGAAGCTTTCTTT

J: TRBJ1-2
length: 16
D: TRBD1
size: -
V: TRBV18
CDR3: CASSLTGEVTNYGYTF
DNA: TGTGCCAGCTCACTAACAGGGGAAGTTACGAACTATGGCTACACCTTC

J: TRBJ2-3
length: 11
D: -
size: few
V: TRBV29-1
CDR3: CSGGRTDTQYF
DNA: TGCAGCGGCGGTCGCACAGATACGCAGTATTTT

J: TRBJ1-5
length: 15
D: -
size: -
V: TRBV19
CDR3: CATRGPATGGQPQHF
DNA: TGTGCCACCCGAGGGCCCGCTACGGGAGGGCAGCCCCAGCATTTT

J: TRBJ1-5
length: 11
D: TRBD1
size: few
V: TRBV7-9
CDR3: CASSPGQGGHF
DNA: TGTGCCAGCAGCCCTGGACAGGGCGGGCATTTT

J: TRBJ1-2
length: 15
D: -
size: -
V: TRBV6-6
CDR3: CASSYVQTTNYGYTF
DNA: TGTGCCAGCAGTTACGTACAGACTACTAACTATGGCTACACCTTC

J: TRBJ2-1
length: 15
D: TRBD2
size: -
V: TRBV5-1
CDR3: CASSFTSAYYNEQFF
DNA: TGCGCCAGCAGTTTCACTAGCGCCTACTACAATGAGCAGTTCTTC

J: TRBJ1-2
length: 15
D: TRBD1
size: few
V: TRBV5-6
CDR3: CASSLRRQGGYGYTF
DNA: TGTGCCAGCAGCTTGCGAAGACAGGGTGGCTATGGCTACACCTTC

J: TRBJ2-3
length: 13
D: -
size: -
V: TRBV29-1
CDR3: CSVVRDSTDTQYF
DNA: TGCAGCGTTGTGCGGGACTCCACAGATACGCAGTATTTT

J: TRBJ1-6
length: 13
D: -
size: few
V: TRBV7-9
CDR3: CASSLGEGVALHF
DNA: TGTGCCAGCAGCTTAGGTGAGGGGGTGGCCCTCCACTTT

J: TRBJ1-2
length: 14
D: -
size: -
V: TRBV27
CDR3: CASSSRTANYGYTF
DNA: TGTGCCAGCAGTTCAAGGACAGCTAACTATGGCTACACCTTC

J: TRBJ1-2
length: 12
D: -
size: -
V: TRBV6-5
CDR3: CASSLQGGGYTF
DNA: TGTGCCAGCAGTTTGCAGGGAGGTGGCTACACCTTC

J: TRBJ2-5
length: 15
D: TRBD2
size: -
V: TRBV7-9
CDR3: CASSLATGGQETQYF
DNA: TGTGCCAGCAGCTTAGCCACGGGAGGCCAAGAGACCCAGTACTTC

J: TRBJ1-5
length: 16
D: TRBD1
size: -
V: TRBV7-9
CDR3: CASSSYRGKGNQPQHF
DNA: TGTGCCAGCAGCTCCTACAGGGGGAAAGGCAATCAGCCCCAGCATTTT